Listed here are 31 T cell receptor beta chains from one sample, sequenced in a study of Tregs in tolerant kidney transplant recipients. Which antigens these TCRs recognize remains unknown. The table came from immunoSEQ multiplex PCR; TCRdb's copy has only in-frame clones and leaves some out. The data show 9,500 to 12,000 clones, around 91% seen once. The source was Tregs from blood cultured with allogeneic cells, collected before the transplant. The receptors were sampled from a human patient who received a combined kidney and bone marrow transplant.

Comments on this clone: One end of the junction does not line up with germline, which may come from a read error. This sequence joins TRBV5-4 and TRBJ1-4; 9 nucleotides line up with TRBD1. The CDR3 is 16 residues long. Per germline, CDR1 SGHNT and CDR2 YYREEE (reference sequence). The CDR3 sequence is CANSFDRGATNEKLFF. The CDR3 region has the DNA TGTGCCAACAGCTTCGACAGGGGGGCAACTAATGAAAAACTGTTTTTT.

The rearrangement links TRBV5-1 to TRBJ2-1; 9 bases align to TRBD1. From germline, CDR1 is SGHRS and CDR2 YFSETQ. This CDR3 has 18 amino acids. After removal of 3 bases from V and 4 bases from J, the junction contained 14 bases not matched to a gene. The DNA of the CDR3 is TGCGCCAGCAGCTGGGTTATGGGGGACAGGGATCGATACAATGAGCAGTTCTTC. Translated, it gives CASSWVMGDRDRYNEQFF.

The V and J genes are TRBV7-2 and TRBJ2-5, with 8 bases lining up with TRBD2. J lost 5 bases, V lost 5 bases, and 10 bases had no gene match. Germline loops: CDR1 SGHTA, CDR2 FQGNSA. This CDR3 contains 15 residues. CDR3 coding DNA: TGTGCCAGCAGCCCCCAGCGGGAGTTTATTGAGACCCAGTACTTC. This encodes CASSPQREFIETQYF.

The V gene is TRBV29-1, the J gene TRBJ2-1; D remains unclear. Germline CDR1 reads SQVTM; CDR2 reads ANQGSEA. V lost 6 bases, J lost 2 bases, and 11 bases lay in between. This CDR3 has 13 amino acids. The CDR3 here is CSVARTAYNEQFF. The CDR3 bases are TGCAGCGTCGCCCGGACCGCCTACAATGAGCAGTTCTTC.

The CDR3 region is CASSLFPALVWGYTF. Here the CDR3 DNA reads TGTGCCAGCAGCTTATTCCCGGCTCTTGTGTGGGGCTACACCTTC. This sequence joins TRBV7-2 and TRBJ1-2; no firm D call. V shed 2 bases and J shed 8 bases, with 18 bases lying between them. The CDR3 totals 15 residues. The germline V gene encodes CDR1 SGHTA and CDR2 FQGNSA.

This chain connects TRBV5-1 to TRBJ1-1; possibly TRBD1 for D (6 bases). This CDR3 comprises 15 residues. Trimming removed 0 bases at V and 6 bases at J, with 15 bases between. Looked up from germline, CDR1 is SGHRS and CDR2 is YFSETQ. CDR3 loop: CASSLATGLRAEAFF. The CDR3, as DNA: TGCGCCAGCAGCTTGGCTACAGGGTTAAGGGCTGAAGCTTTCTTT.

The chain employs TRBV6-5 and TRBJ1-2; 12 nucleotides agree with TRBD1. Looked up from germline, CDR1 is MNHEY and CDR2 is SVGAGI. V shed 7 bases, J shed 4 bases, and the junction held 7 bases outside the gene matches. The CDR3 is 15 residues long. This CDR3 reads CASTKGGQGAYGYTF. The CDR3 DNA follows: TGTGCCAGCACCAAGGGGGGACAGGGGGCCTATGGCTACACCTTC.

V gene TRBV2 combines with J gene TRBJ1-6; tentatively, D is TRBD1 (5 bases). Looked up from germline, CDR1 is SNHLY and CDR2 is FYNNEI. The CDR3 has 14 residues. Trimming shortened V by 4 bases and J by 10 bases, and 14 bases separated the two germline ends. The CDR3 nucleotides read TGTGCCAGCAGTGTATCGGGGGATAGATCACCCCTCCACTTT. It translates to CASSVSGDRSPLHF.

This clone was seen only once. CDR3 protein: CASSLGARTEQPQHF. CDR3 nucleotide sequence: TGTGCCAGCAGCTTAGGAGCCAGGACAGAGCAGCCCCAGCATTTT. V and J are TRBV11-2 and TRBJ1-5; TRBD1 might be the D (6 bases). The V gene's germline CDR1 is SGHAT and CDR2 FQNNGV. The V and J ends lost 1 base and 7 bases respectively, with 14 bases between them. The length of the CDR3 is 15 residues.

The chain couples TRBV28 to TRBJ1-4; D gene uncertain. The V gene's germline CDR1 is MDHEN and CDR2 SYDVKM. V shed 1 base and J shed 14 bases, with 8 bases lying between them. This CDR3 comprises 11 residues. CDR3 protein: CASSLFGRLFF. CDR3 coding DNA: TGTGCCAGCAGTTTATTTGGACGGCTGTTTTTT. The variable domain in full, with the rest retrieved from reference TRBV28 and TRBJ1-4, is DVKVTQSSRYLVKRTGEKVFLECVQDMDHENMFWYRQDPGLGLRLIYFSYDVKMKEKGDIPEGYSVSREKKERFSLILESASTNQTSMYLCASSLFGRLFFGSGTQLSVL.

V gene TRBV10-3 combines with J gene TRBJ2-7; 9 nucleotides match TRBD1. Germline trimming cut 10 bases from V and 3 bases from J; bases unmatched to any gene: 10. The V gene's germline CDR1 is ENHRY and CDR2 SYGVKD. This CDR3 region has 14 residues. DNA for the CDR3: TGTGCCACCGGACCGGGACAGGGTTTCTACGAGCAGTACTTC. It translates to CATGPGQGFYEQYF.

This chain joins TRBV10-3 and TRBJ2-7, with TRBD2 matching 8 bases. Germline-derived CDR1 and CDR2 are ENHRY and SYGVKD. V was pared by 4 bases and J by 0 bases, with 5 bases of the junction left unmatched. The CDR3 is 15 residues long. As DNA, the CDR3 is TGTGCCATCAGTGTTACTAGCGGCTCCTCCTACGAGCAGTACTTC. Translating gives CAISVTSGSSYEQYF.

The chain employs TRBV7-9 and TRBJ1-2; no definite D call. V gave up 3 bases and J gave up 4 bases, with 9 bases separating them. Per germline, CDR1 SEHNR and CDR2 FQNEAQ (reference sequence). CDR3 length equals 13 residues. CDR3 bases: TGTGCCAGCAGCTTGGACGGGCGCTATGGCTACACCTTC. Translated, it gives CASSLDGRYGYTF.

The chain uses TRBV30 and TRBJ2-3, with D perhaps matching TRBD1 (6 bases). V lost 7 bases and J 3 bases, leaving 17 bases between the germline ends. From germline, CDR1 is GTSNPN and CDR2 SVGIG (reference sequence). CDR3 length: 14 residues. In DNA form, the CDR3 reads TGTGCCTCGGCCCAGGGGATCTATACAGATACGCAGTATTTT. This codes for CASAQGIYTDTQYF.

V is TRBV7-6 and J is TRBJ2-1, with TRBD2 as a possible D gene (6 bases). This CDR3 region has 16 residues. V lost 1 base and J 8 bases, leaving 18 bases between the germline ends. CDR1 is SGHVS, CDR2 FNYEAQ, per germline. CDR3 amino acids: CASSLVGGASTDEQFF. CDR3 sequence (DNA): TGTGCCAGCAGCTTAGTCGGCGGGGCCTCTACGGATGAGCAGTTCTTC.

This sequence joins TRBV7-2 and TRBJ2-1; 8 bases fit TRBD2. J lost 5 bases, V lost 1 base, and 4 bases had no gene match. This CDR3 is built from 15 residues. CDR1 SGHTA and CDR2 FQGNSA come from the germline V gene. CDR3 sequence reads: CASSLGLAGNNEQFF. As DNA, the CDR3 is TGTGCCAGCAGCTTAGGCCTAGCGGGTAACAATGAGCAGTTCTTC. Together with reference TRBV7-2 and TRBJ2-1, the CDR3 gives the full variable domain: GAGVSQSPSNKVTEKGKDVELRCDPISGHTALYWYRQSLGQGLEFLIYFQGNSAPDKSGLPSDRFSAERTGGSVSTLTIQRTQQEDSAVYLCASSLGLAGNNEQFFGPGTRLTVL.

The chain links TRBV28 to TRBJ1-2; possibly TRBD1 for D (6 bases). The length of the CDR3 is 12 residues. V lost 5 bases and J lost 5, with 9 bases in between. The germline V gene encodes CDR1 MDHEN and CDR2 SYDVKM. The CDR3 DNA reads as TGTGCCAGCAGTCGGACAGCTTATGGCTACACCTTC. This sequence encodes CASSRTAYGYTF.

The rearrangement links TRBV6-6 to TRBJ2-7; D not resolved. The CDR3 extends over 12 amino acids. Germline CDR1 and CDR2: MNHNY and SVGAGI (reference sequence). The germline V and J ends were trimmed by 6 bases and 3 bases, with 9 bases remaining between them. CDR3 nucleotides: TGTGCCAGCAGCCACCCGGGCTACGAGCAGTACTTC. This sequence encodes CASSHPGYEQYF.

This sequence joins TRBV7-9 and TRBJ1-5; perhaps TRBD1 as D (5 bases). Trimming pared 0 bases from V and 4 bases from J, leaving 7 bases between. The CDR3 extends over 14 amino acids. CDR1 SEHNR and CDR2 FQNEAQ come from the germline V gene (reference sequence). The CDR3 bases are TGTGCCAGCAGCTTAGCAGGGGAAAATCAGCCCCAGCATTTT. It encodes CASSLAGENQPQHF.

The chain combines TRBV7-2 with TRBJ1-1, with no clear D. This CDR3 has 16 amino acids. V was pared by 6 bases and J by 0 bases, with 17 bases between. Germline V CDR1 and CDR2: SGHTA, FQGNSA. The CDR3, as DNA: TGTGCCAGCAGTCGTAGCGCCGCAACCATGAACACTGAAGCTTTCTTT. Encoded protein: CASSRSAATMNTEAFF.

The chain employs TRBV5-1 and TRBJ2-3; 11 bases align to TRBD2. Germline loops: CDR1 SGHRS, CDR2 YFSETQ. The ends lost 1 base at V and 4 bases at J; junction bases unmatched: 2. The CDR3 sequence is 15 residues long. The CDR3 protein is CASSLTSGSADTQYF. CDR3 in DNA: TGCGCCAGCAGCTTGACTAGCGGGAGCGCAGATACGCAGTATTTT.

The gene calls are TRBV6-5 and TRBJ2-1, with a possible D match to TRBD2 (6 bases). CDR3 length: 14 amino acids. Trimming removed 5 bases from V and 0 bases from J, with 8 bases in between. The germline CDR1 and CDR2 sequences are MNHEY and SVGAGI. CDR3 sequence reads: CASSGGSSYNEQFF. The CDR3 coding sequence is TGTGCCAGCAGTGGGGGGAGCTCCTACAATGAGCAGTTCTTC.

V gene TRBV6-6 combines with J gene TRBJ1-3; D is possibly TRBD1 (6 bases). Per the germline V gene, CDR1 is MNHNY and CDR2 is SVGAGI (reference sequence). V was clipped by 6 bases and J by 2 bases, with 14 bases between them. This CDR3 region has 15 residues. The CDR3 protein is CASRPTGNTGNTIYF. CDR3 in DNA: TGTGCCAGCAGGCCCACAGGGAACACTGGAAACACCATATATTTT.

J is TRBJ1-1 and V is TRBV7-2, with D possibly TRBD1 on 5 matching bases. From germline, CDR1 is SGHTA and CDR2 FQGNSA. The CDR3 is 14 amino acids. The V and J ends lost 5 bases and 6 bases respectively, with 16 bases between them. The CDR3: CASSHTRQFPEAFF. The CDR3 nucleotides are TGTGCCAGCAGCCATACTCGACAGTTCCCTGAAGCTTTCTTT.

V is TRBV7-2 and J is TRBJ2-5; TRBD1 matches at 7 bases. This CDR3 spans 16 amino acids. Per the germline V gene, CDR1 is SGHTA and CDR2 is FQGNSA. J gave up 7 bases and V 5 bases, and 16 bases lay outside the gene matches. CDR3: CASSLSLLQGLGTQYF. CDR3 in DNA: TGTGCCAGCAGCCTATCATTGTTACAGGGGCTCGGGACCCAGTACTTC. The full variable domain, in which reference TRBV7-2 and TRBJ2-5 provide the parts outside the CDR3, is GAGVSQSPSNKVTEKGKDVELRCDPISGHTALYWYRQSLGQGLEFLIYFQGNSAPDKSGLPSDRFSAERTGGSVSTLTIQRTQQEDSAVYLCASSLSLLQGLGTQYFGPGTRLLVL.

This clone was seen just once. The chain joins TRBV2 to TRBJ1-5; TRBD1 agrees at 8 bases. The V gene end was trimmed by 4 bases and the J gene end by 4 bases; junction bases not matched to a gene: 3. The germline V gene has CDR1 SNHLY and CDR2 FYNNEI. This CDR3 has 14 amino acids. CDR3 sequence: CASSGTGMNQPQHF. The CDR3 bases are TGTGCCAGCAGTGGGACAGGGATGAATCAGCCCCAGCATTTT.

This chain joins TRBV11-2 and TRBJ1-2; D gene uncertain. The CDR3 spans 14 residues. Per the germline V gene, CDR1 is SGHAT and CDR2 is FQNNGV. V was clipped by 1 base and J by 2 bases, with 8 bases between them. Here the CDR3 reads CASSLGFFNYGYTF. The CDR3 nucleotides are TGTGCCAGCAGCTTAGGGTTTTTCAACTATGGCTACACCTTC.

The genes are TRBV7-6 and TRBJ2-6, with 8 bases that match TRBD2. V was pared by 2 bases and J by 0 bases, with 6 bases of the junction left unmatched. The CDR3 consists of 18 residues. Germline CDR1 and CDR2: SGHVS and FNYEAQ. CDR3 region: CASSLRAGGGSGANVLTF. In DNA form, the CDR3 reads TGTGCCAGCAGCTTAAGGGCGGGGGGCGGCTCTGGGGCCAACGTCCTGACTTTC.

The chain is built from TRBV2 and TRBJ2-7, with D unclear. V lost 4 bases and J 0 bases, leaving 13 bases between the germline ends. Per germline, CDR1 SNHLY and CDR2 FYNNEI. This CDR3 spans 15 amino acids. The DNA of the CDR3 is TGTGCCAGCAGTGGACTCGGCGATAGCTCCTACGAGCAGTACTTC. Amino acid sequence: CASSGLGDSSYEQYF.

The rearrangement joins TRBV14 to TRBJ1-2; 8 bases fit TRBD1. The CDR3 sequence is 19 residues long. Trimming removed 0 bases from V and 11 bases from J; junction bases left unmatched: 23. Germline CDR1 and CDR2: SGHDN and FVKESK. The CDR3 loop is CASSQDMVAGGPYFFSYTF. CDR3 nucleotide sequence: TGTGCCAGCAGCCAAGATATGGTGGCAGGGGGCCCCTATTTCTTCTCTTACACCTTC.

This rearrangement joins TRBV7-9 to TRBJ2-2; TRBD2 matches at 7 bases. The germline gives CDR1 SEHNR, CDR2 FQNEAQ (reference sequence). V gave up 5 bases and J gave up 6 bases; unmatched junction bases: 6. The CDR3 covers 14 residues. The CDR3 DNA follows: TGTGCCAGCAGCCCGGGACTACCCGCCGGGGAGCTGTTTTTT. It is translated as CASSPGLPAGELFF.